One sample yielded the 4 T cell receptor beta chains listed below, sequenced in a study of cytomegalovirus exposure and HLA in healthy donors. PCR used 60 Vbeta primers and 13 Jbeta primers. Sequencing was performed with immunoSEQ multiplex PCR; in TCRdb, only in-frame clones are kept and a portion is missing. Of around 160,000 clones listed, roughly 80% are singletons. The sequenced sample was PBMCs. These receptors originate from a male donor in good health and CMV-seropositive.

The table lists this clone with a few counts. Sequence at one end of the junction differs from germline and may be a read error. V and J are TRBV7-8 and TRBJ2-6, with D possibly being TRBD2 (7 bases). This CDR3 has 13 residues. Looked up from germline, CDR1 is SGHVS and CDR2 is FQNEAQ. In DNA, the CDR3 is TGTGCCAGCAGCTTCCGGGGGGCCAACGGCCTGACTTTC. It codes for CASSFRGANGLTF.

The chain joins TRBV5-1 to TRBJ1-4; TRBD1 matches at 8 bases. This CDR3 has 15 residues. Germline-derived CDR1 and CDR2 are SGHRS and YFSETQ. V trimming: 1 base; J trimming: 4 bases; junction bases outside the gene matches: 3. CDR3 loop: CASSLYGQGNEKLFF. CDR3 coding DNA: TGCGCCAGCAGCTTGTACGGACAGGGTAATGAAAAACTGTTTTTT. The variable domain in full, with the rest retrieved from reference TRBV5-1 and TRBJ1-4, is KAGVTQTPRYLIKTRGQQVTLSCSPISGHRSVSWYQQTPGQGLQFLFEYFSETQRNKGNFPGRFSGRQFSNSRSEMNVSTLELGDSALYLCASSLYGQGNEKLFFGSGTQLSVL.

This sequence joins TRBV7-2 and TRBJ2-2, with D possibly matching TRBD1 (6 bases). CDR3 size: 16 residues. Looked up from germline, CDR1 is SGHTA and CDR2 is FQGNSA. Trimming took 4 bases from V and 2 from J, leaving 14 bases between them. This CDR3 reads CASSSQPGTNTGELFF. The CDR3 DNA follows: TGTGCCAGCAGCTCTCAACCCGGGACAAACACCGGGGAGCTGTTTTTT.

The chain employs TRBV11-3 and TRBJ2-5, with a weak D call TRBD2 (6 bases). V lost 3 bases to trimming and J lost 2 bases, with 7 bases between them. Germline CDR1 SGHNT, CDR2 YENEEA. CDR3 length: 13 residues. CDR3 coding DNA: TGTGCCAGCAGCTTCGGGGGACAAGAGACCCAGTACTTC. It specifies CASSFGGQETQYF.